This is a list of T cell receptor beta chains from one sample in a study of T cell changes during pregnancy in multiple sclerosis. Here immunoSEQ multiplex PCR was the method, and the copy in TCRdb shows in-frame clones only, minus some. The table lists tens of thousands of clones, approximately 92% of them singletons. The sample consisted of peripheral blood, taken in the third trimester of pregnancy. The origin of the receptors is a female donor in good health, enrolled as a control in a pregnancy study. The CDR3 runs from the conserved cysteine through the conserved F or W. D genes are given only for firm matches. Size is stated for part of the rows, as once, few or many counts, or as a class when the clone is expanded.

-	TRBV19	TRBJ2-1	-	TGTGCCAGTACCAATGGGGGGAAGGGATCGAATGAGCAGTTCTTC	CASTNGGKGSNEQFF
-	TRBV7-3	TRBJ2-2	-	TGTGCCAGCAGCTTCGACGGGACTACCGGGGAGCTGTTTTTT	CASSFDGTTGELFF
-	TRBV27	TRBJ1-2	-	TGTGCCAGCAGTTGGGGGGGCCCTGGGGGCTACACCTTC	CASSWGGPGGYTF
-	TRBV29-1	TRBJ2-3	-	TGCAGCGTTGGTTGGACAACTAGCACAGATACGCAGTATTTT	CSVGWTTSTDTQYF
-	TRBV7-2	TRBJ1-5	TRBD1	TGTGCCAGCAGCGTACGACAGGGGCTGAATCAGCCCCAGCATTTT	CASSVRQGLNQPQHF
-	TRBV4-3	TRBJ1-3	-	TGCGCCAGCAGCCAAGCTTCTCCGGGGTCCTCTGGAAACACCATATATTTT	CASSQASPGSSGNTIYF
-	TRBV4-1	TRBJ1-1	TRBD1	TGCGCCAGCAGCCGGGGGACAGCCATGTTAAACACTGAAGCTTTCTTT	CASSRGTAMLNTEAFF
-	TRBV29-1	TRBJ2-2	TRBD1	TGCAGCGTTGCCGGGACAGGGGGCTTCGGGACCGGGGAGCTGTTTTTT	CSVAGTGGFGTGELFF
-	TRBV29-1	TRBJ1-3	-	TGCAGCGTTGAAGCCCATGGAAACACCATATATTTT	CSVEAHGNTIYF
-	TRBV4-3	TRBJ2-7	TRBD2	TGCGCCAGCAGCTTGTCGGGAGCAGGACTAGCGGGCGGAGAGCAGTACTTC	CASSLSGAGLAGGEQYF
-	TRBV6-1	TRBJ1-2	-	TGTGCCAGCAGTGCCGGGAGGGGATCTAACTATGGCTACACCTTC	CASSAGRGSNYGYTF
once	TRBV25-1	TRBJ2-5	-	TGTGCCAGCAGTGAATCGGTCGGGCAGGGGGAGGAAGAGACCCAGTACTTC	CASSESVGQGEEETQYF
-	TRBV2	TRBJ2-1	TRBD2	TGTGCCAGCACCAATACCAGCGGGAGTACCAATGAGCAGTTCTTC	CASTNTSGSTNEQFF
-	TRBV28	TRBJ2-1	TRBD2	TGTGCCAGCAGACCTTCGGGACTAGCGGGAGATGAGCAGTTCTTC	CASRPSGLAGDEQFF
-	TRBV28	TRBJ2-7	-	TGTGCCAGCAGTATAAGCAACGAGCAGTACTTC	CASSISNEQYF
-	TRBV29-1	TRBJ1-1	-	TGCAGCGTTGGACAGATTGAAGCTTTCTTT	CSVGQIEAFF
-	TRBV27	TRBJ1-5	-	TGTGCCAGCAGTTCCCCGGGGAGCAATCAGCCCCAGCATTTT	CASSSPGSNQPQHF
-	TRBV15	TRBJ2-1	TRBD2	TGTGCCACCAGCAGAGTGACTAGCGGGGTGGTTAATGAGCAGTTCTTC	CATSRVTSGVVNEQFF
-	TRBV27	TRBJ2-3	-	TGTGCCAGCAGTTCAGACTACCATAGCACAGATACGCAGTATTTT	CASSSDYHSTDTQYF
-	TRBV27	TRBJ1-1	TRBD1	TGTGCCAGCAGTTTATTCGGACAGGTACACACTGAAGCTTTCTTT	CASSLFGQVHTEAFF